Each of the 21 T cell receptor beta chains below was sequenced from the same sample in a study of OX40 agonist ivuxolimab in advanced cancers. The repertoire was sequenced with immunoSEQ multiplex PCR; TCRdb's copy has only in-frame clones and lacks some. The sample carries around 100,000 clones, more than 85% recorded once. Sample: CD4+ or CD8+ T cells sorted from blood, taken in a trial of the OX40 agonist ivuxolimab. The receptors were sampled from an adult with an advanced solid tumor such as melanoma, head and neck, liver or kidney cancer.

The CDR3 protein is CASSLRVDRGNEQYF. CDR3 bases: TGTGCCAGCAGCCTACGGGTCGACAGGGGCAACGAGCAGTACTTC. The rearrangement uses TRBV11-2 and TRBJ2-7; TRBD1 matches 8 bases. V lost 5 bases and J lost 5; bases outside the gene matches: 11. CDR1 is SGHAT, CDR2 FQNNGV, per germline. The CDR3 is made up of 15 amino acids. Full variable domain (remainder filled in from reference TRBV11-2 and TRBJ2-7): EAGVAQSPRYKIIEKRQSVAFWCNPISGHATLYWYQQILGQGPKLLIQFQNNGVVDDSQLPKDRFSAERLKGVDSTLKIQPAKLEDSAVYLCASSLRVDRGNEQYFGPGTRLTVT.

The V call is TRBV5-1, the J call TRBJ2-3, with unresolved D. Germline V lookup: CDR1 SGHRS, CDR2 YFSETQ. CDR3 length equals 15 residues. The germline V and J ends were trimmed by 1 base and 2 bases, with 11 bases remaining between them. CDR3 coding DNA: TGCGCCAGCAGCTTGTCGACCCTCGACACAGATACGCAGTATTTT. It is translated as CASSLSTLDTDTQYF.

The CDR3: CASSYRAYNEQFF. In DNA, the CDR3 is TGTGCCAGCAGCTACAGGGCCTACAATGAGCAGTTCTTC. This chain joins TRBV2 and TRBJ2-1; D possibly corresponds to TRBD1 (6 bases). CDR1 is SNHLY and CDR2 is FYNNEI in the germline V gene. There are 13 residues in the CDR3. V lost 6 bases, J lost 2 bases, and 8 bases lay in between.

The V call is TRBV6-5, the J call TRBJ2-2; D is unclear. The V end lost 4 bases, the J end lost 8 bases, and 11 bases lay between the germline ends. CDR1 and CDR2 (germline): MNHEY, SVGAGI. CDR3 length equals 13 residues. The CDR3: CASSSNWRGELFF. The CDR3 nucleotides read TGTGCCAGCAGTTCCAATTGGAGAGGGGAGCTGTTTTTT.

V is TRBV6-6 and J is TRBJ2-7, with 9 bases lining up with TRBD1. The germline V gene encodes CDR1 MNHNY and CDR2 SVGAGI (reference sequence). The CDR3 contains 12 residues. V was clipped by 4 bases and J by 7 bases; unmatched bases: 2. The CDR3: CASSWGQGEQYF. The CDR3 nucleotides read TGTGCCAGCAGTTGGGGACAGGGAGAGCAGTACTTC.

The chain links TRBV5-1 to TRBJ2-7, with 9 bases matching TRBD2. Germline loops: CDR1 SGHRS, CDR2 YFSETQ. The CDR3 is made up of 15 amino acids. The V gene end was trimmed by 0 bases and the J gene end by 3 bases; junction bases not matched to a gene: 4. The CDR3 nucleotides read TGCGCCAGCAGCTTGGAGGGTAGCGGGAGCTACGAGCAGTACTTC. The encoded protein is CASSLEGSGSYEQYF.

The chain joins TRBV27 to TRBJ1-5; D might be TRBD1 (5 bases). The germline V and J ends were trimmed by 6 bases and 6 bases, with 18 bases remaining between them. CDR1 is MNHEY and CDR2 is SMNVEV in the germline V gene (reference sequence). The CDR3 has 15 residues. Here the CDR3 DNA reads TGTGCCAGCAGGGATGGCCAGGGTGTTACTCAGCCCCAGCATTTT. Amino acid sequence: CASRDGQGVTQPQHF.

The CDR3 sequence is CASSLSLPGLRGYEQYF. Written as DNA, the CDR3 is TGTGCCAGCAGTTTATCTCTTCCGGGGCTCAGGGGCTACGAGCAGTACTTC. The V call is TRBV27, the J call TRBJ2-7; the D gene is possibly TRBD1 (6 bases). CDR1 and CDR2 (germline): MNHEY, SMNVEV (reference sequence). The V and J ends lost 0 bases and 3 bases respectively, with 18 bases between them. This CDR3 spans 17 amino acids.

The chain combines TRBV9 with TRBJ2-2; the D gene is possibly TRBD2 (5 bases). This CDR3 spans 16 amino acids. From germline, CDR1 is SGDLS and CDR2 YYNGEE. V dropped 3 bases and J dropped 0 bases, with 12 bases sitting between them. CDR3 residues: CASSGWRNANTGELFF. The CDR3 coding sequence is TGTGCCAGCAGCGGTTGGAGGAATGCGAACACCGGGGAGCTGTTTTTT.

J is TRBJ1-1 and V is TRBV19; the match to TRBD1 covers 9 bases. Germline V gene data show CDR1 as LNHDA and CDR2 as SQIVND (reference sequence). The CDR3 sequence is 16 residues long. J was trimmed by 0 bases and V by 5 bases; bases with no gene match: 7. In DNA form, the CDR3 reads TGTGCCAGTAGTTCTCCCCGGGACAGGGTGAACACTGAAGCTTTCTTT. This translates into CASSSPRDRVNTEAFF.

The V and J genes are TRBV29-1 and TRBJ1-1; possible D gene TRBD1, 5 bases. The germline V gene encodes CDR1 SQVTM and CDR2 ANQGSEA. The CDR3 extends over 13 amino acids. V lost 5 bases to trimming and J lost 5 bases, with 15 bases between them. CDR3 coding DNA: TGCAGCGTTTATCAGGGCCTCGGGACTGAAGCTTTCTTT. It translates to CSVYQGLGTEAFF. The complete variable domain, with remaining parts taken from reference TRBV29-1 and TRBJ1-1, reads SAVISQKPSRDICQRGTSLTIQCQVDSQVTMMFWYRQQPGQSLTLIATANQGSEATYESGFVIDKFPISRPNLTFSTLTVSNMSPEDSSIYLCSVYQGLGTEAFFGQGTRLTVV.

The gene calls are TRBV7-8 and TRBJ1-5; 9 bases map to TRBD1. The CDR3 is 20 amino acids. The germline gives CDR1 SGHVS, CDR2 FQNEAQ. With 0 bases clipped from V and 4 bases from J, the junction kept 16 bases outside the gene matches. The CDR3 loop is CASSLARLGVGTGTNQPQHF. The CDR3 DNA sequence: TGTGCCAGCAGCTTAGCTCGCCTCGGGGTTGGGACAGGGACTAATCAGCCCCAGCATTTT.

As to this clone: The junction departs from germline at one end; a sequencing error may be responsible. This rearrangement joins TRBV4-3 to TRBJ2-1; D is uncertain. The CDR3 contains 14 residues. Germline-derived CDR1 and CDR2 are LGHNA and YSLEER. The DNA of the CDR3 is TGCGCCAGCAGCCAAGAATACTCCAACAATGAGCAGTTCTTC. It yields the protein CASSQEYSNNEQFF.

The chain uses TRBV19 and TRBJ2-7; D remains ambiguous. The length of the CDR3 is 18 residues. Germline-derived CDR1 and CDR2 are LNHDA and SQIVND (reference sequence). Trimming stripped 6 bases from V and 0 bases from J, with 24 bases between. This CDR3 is CASSPRARVFTSSYEQYF. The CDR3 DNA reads TGTGCCAGTAGCCCACGGGCTAGGGTCTTTACATCCTCCTACGAGCAGTACTTC.

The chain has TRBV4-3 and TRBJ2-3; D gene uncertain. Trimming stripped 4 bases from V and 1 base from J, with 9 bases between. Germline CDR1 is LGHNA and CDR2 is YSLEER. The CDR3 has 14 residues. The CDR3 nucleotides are TGCGCCAGCAGCCGTTATGGGGGCACAGATACGCAGTATTTT. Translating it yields CASSRYGGTDTQYF.

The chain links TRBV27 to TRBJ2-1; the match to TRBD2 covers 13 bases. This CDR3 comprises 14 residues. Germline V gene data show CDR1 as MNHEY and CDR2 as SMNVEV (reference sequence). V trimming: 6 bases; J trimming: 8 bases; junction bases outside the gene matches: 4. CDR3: CASRRLAGGYEQFF. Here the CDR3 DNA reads TGTGCCAGCAGAAGACTAGCGGGAGGCTATGAGCAGTTCTTC.

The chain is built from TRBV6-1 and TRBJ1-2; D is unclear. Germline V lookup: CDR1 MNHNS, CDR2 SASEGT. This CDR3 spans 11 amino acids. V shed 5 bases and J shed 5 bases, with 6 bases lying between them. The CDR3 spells CASSSEYGYTF. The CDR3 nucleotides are TGTGCCAGCAGTTCAGAGTATGGCTACACCTTC.

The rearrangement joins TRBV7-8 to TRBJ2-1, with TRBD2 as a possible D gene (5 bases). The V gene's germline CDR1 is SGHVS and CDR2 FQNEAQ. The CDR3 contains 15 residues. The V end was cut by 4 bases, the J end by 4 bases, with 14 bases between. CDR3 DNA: TGTGCCAGCAGCTGGACGACTGGACTGTACAATGAGCAGTTCTTC. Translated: CASSWTTGLYNEQFF.

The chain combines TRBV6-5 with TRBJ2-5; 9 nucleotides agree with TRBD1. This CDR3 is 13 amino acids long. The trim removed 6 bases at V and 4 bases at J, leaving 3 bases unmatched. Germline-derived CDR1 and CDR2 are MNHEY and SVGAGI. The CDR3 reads CASRGQGGETQYF. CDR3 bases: TGTGCCAGCAGGGGACAGGGTGGAGAGACCCAGTACTTC.

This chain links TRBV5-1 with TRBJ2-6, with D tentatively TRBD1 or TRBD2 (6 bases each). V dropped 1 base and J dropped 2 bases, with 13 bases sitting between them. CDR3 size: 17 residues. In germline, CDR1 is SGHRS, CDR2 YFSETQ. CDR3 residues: CASSLFPGAAGANVLTF. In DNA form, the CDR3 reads TGCGCCAGCAGCTTGTTCCCGGGGGCGGCTGGGGCCAACGTCCTGACTTTC. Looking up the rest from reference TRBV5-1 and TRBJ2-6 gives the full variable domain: KAGVTQTPRYLIKTRGQQVTLSCSPISGHRSVSWYQQTPGQGLQFLFEYFSETQRNKGNFPGRFSGRQFSNSRSEMNVSTLELGDSALYLCASSLFPGAAGANVLTFGAGSRLTVL.

The CDR3 sequence is CASSLEGLSNQPQHF. CDR3 nucleotides: TGTGCCAGCAGCTTGGAGGGGCTTAGCAATCAGCCCCAGCATTTT. V and J are TRBV7-2 and TRBJ1-5; perhaps TRBD1 as D (5 bases). Trimming took 3 bases from V and 0 from J, leaving 9 bases between them. Germline values: CDR1 SGHTA, CDR2 FQGNSA. The CDR3 length is 15 residues.